This T cell receptor (beta chain) was identified during a study of regulatory T cells in long-lasting Graves disease. This clonotype was observed many times. Its antigen is undetermined. CDR3 regions were amplified by Arm-PCR using iRepertoire HTBI primers to build TCR beta libraries. Each CDR3 protein gets one entry after TCRdb re-called the multiplex PCR reads with MiXCR. The sample includes 380,000 or so distinct CDR3 sequences, about 16% of them seen just once. The V gene's germline CDR1 is DFQATT and CDR2 SNEGSKA (reference sequence). Trimming stripped 3 bases from V and 9 bases from J, with 14 bases between. The CDR3 has 12 residues. Time point specified: newly diagnosed GD, antithyroid drugs for less than 3 months. Extracted RNA from PBMCs served as the source of the TCR library. Into tubes containing EDTA, about 10 milliliters of peripheral blood were drawn. The study's findings and limits: Persistent Graves' patients possessed reduced TCR diversity relative to recently diagnosed ones.

The same data also contributed to another study, on T cells in Graves' hyperthyroidism and ophthalmopathy. That publication notes: HTBI primers were employed in a first-round RT-PCR of the TCR CDR3.

The clonotype originates from a woman between 18 and 30 years old with Graves disease. The gene calls are TRBV20-1 and TRBJ1-1, with D hard to call. The specimen comprised peripheral blood mononuclear cells (PBMCs), sampled at new diagnosis, from a patient treated with antithyroid drugs. CDR3 sequence (DNA): TGCAGTGCTAGCCCCACGAACTGGAAAGCTTTCTTT. This encodes CSASPTNWKAFF.